These 18 T cell receptor beta chains came from one sample sequenced in a study of blood T cell repertoires in COVID-19. Profiled with immunoSEQ multiplex PCR; TCRdb holds only in-frame clones, not every one. The repertoire has a few hundred thousand clones, 75% to 95% of them found once; the top ten carry 6% to 7%. Sequencing used peripheral blood. The receptors stem from a woman aged 25 to 39 with COVID-19, enrolled during active disease.

The rearrangement uses TRBV4-3 and TRBJ2-7, with D maybe TRBD1 (5 bases). From germline, CDR1 is LGHNA and CDR2 YSLEER. V was trimmed by 4 bases and J by 0 bases, leaving 10 bases between them. CDR3 length: 14 amino acids. CDR3 nucleotides: TGCGCCAGCAGCCCTCGGACATTCTCCTACGAGCAGTACTTC. It codes for CASSPRTFSYEQYF.

The CDR3 sequence: CATSRDPFLNTEAFF. The CDR3 nucleotides are TGTGCCACCAGCAGAGATCCGTTCTTGAACACTGAAGCTTTCTTT. The rearrangement uses TRBV15 and TRBJ1-1; unclear D gene. Trimming cost V 0 bases and J 0 bases, with 8 bases left between them. The germline gives CDR1 LNHNV, CDR2 YYDKDF (reference sequence). The CDR3 is made up of 15 amino acids.

The chain is built from TRBV5-1 and TRBJ2-1; 10 bases are a match to TRBD2. The germline V gene encodes CDR1 SGHRS and CDR2 YFSETQ. This CDR3 has 15 amino acids. J gave up 4 bases and V 5 bases, and 6 bases lay outside the gene matches. In DNA, the CDR3 is TGCGCCAGCAGGTCCACTAGCGGGACATACAATGAGCAGTTCTTC. The encoded protein is CASRSTSGTYNEQFF.

This rearrangement joins TRBV6-1 to TRBJ1-2; D gene ambiguous. The V gene's germline CDR1 is MNHNS and CDR2 SASEGT. The CDR3 is made up of 16 amino acids. Trimming left V 2 bases short and J 5 bases short, with 18 bases between. The CDR3 region has the DNA TGTGCCAGCAGTGAACGCGGGGTTCGGGCTGGGTATGGCTACACCTTC. Translated, it gives CASSERGVRAGYGYTF.

The chain uses TRBV7-8 and TRBJ2-7; a possible D gene is TRBD2 (6 bases). There are 11 residues in the CDR3. Germline V CDR1 and CDR2: SGHVS, FQNEAQ. V lost 5 bases, J lost 10 bases, and 12 bases lay in between. The CDR3 loop is CASSPGTSQYF. CDR3 coding DNA: TGTGCCAGCAGCCCCGGGACTTCCCAGTACTTC.

This chain uses TRBV4-1 with TRBJ1-5; 9 bases fit TRBD1. The germline gives CDR1 MGHRA, CDR2 YSYEKL. This CDR3 region has 16 residues. The ends lost 0 bases at V and 7 bases at J; junction bases unmatched: 7. The CDR3 nucleotides are TGCGCCAGCAGCCAAGAACGGACAGGGGCCGGGCAGCCCCAGCATTTT. Protein sequence: CASSQERTGAGQPQHF.

This chain joins TRBV27 and TRBJ2-3; D perhaps matches TRBD1 (8 bases). Germline assignment: CDR1 MNHEY and CDR2 SMNVEV (reference sequence). The CDR3 consists of 15 residues. V was cut by 5 bases and J by 1 base, with 13 bases left in between. CDR3 coding DNA: TGTGCCAGCAGTGAACAGGGGGGGCGCACAGATACGCAGTATTTT. This sequence encodes CASSEQGGRTDTQYF.

This chain links TRBV21-1 with TRBJ1-1. TRBV21-1 is annotated as a pseudogene. The CDR3 has 16 residues. The CDR3, as DNA: TGTGCCAGCACCCGTGGAGGGTCTCTAAAGAACACTGAAGCTTTCTTT. Translated, it gives CASTRGGSLKNTEAFF.

The chain couples TRBV28 to TRBJ1-1, with a possible D match to TRBD1 (6 bases). The V gene lost 6 bases and the J gene lost 3 bases, with 11 bases spanning the gap. Germline assignment: CDR1 MDHEN and CDR2 SYDVKM. The CDR3 loop spans 13 amino acids. The CDR3 DNA sequence: TGTGCCAGCAGGGGAGGGGGTGACACTGAAGCTTTCTTT. Translation gives CASRGGGDTEAFF.

The chain carries TRBV6-6 and TRBJ1-1, with D perhaps matching TRBD1 (6 bases). The V gene lost 5 bases and the J gene lost 3 bases, with 22 bases spanning the gap. The CDR3 length is 17 residues. Per the germline V gene, CDR1 is MNHNY and CDR2 is SVGAGI (reference sequence). CDR3 DNA sequence: TGTGCCAGCAGTCACCTACAGGGTACGATTGCGGACACTGAAGCTTTCTTT. Translated, it gives CASSHLQGTIADTEAFF.

The chain employs TRBV25-1 and TRBJ1-2, with 7 bases identical to TRBD1. The CDR3 covers 14 residues. The J segment lost 4 bases and the V segment lost 4 bases, leaving 6 bases of the junction unmatched. Germline V lookup: CDR1 MGHDK, CDR2 SYGVNS. DNA for the CDR3: TGTGCCAGCAGTGGAGCCGGGACAGTCTATGGCTACACCTTC. Translation: CASSGAGTVYGYTF.

This clone has just one count. The V and J genes are TRBV7-2 and TRBJ2-3; the match to TRBD2 covers 9 bases. CDR1 and CDR2 from the germline V gene are SGHTA and FQGNSA. J lost 3 bases, V lost 3 bases, and 7 bases had no gene match. The CDR3 loop spans 16 amino acids. The CDR3 loop is CASSLSLAGSTDTQYF. The CDR3 bases are TGTGCCAGCAGCTTGTCACTAGCGGGTAGTACAGATACGCAGTATTTT.

This rearrangement joins TRBV5-4 to TRBJ1-2; D may be TRBD1 (6 bases). With 4 bases removed from V and 1 base from J, the gap between germline ends came to 14 bases. Germline V gene lookup returns CDR1 SGHNT and CDR2 YYREEE (reference sequence). CDR3 length: 15 residues. The CDR3 sequence: CASSKGRGYNYGYTF. CDR3 bases: TGTGCCAGCAGCAAAGGCAGGGGATATAACTATGGCTACACCTTC.

The chain joins TRBV4-1 to TRBJ2-7, with no clear D. Trimming removed 0 bases from V and 6 bases from J, with 9 bases in between. The CDR3 totals 13 residues. The germline V gene encodes CDR1 MGHRA and CDR2 YSYEKL. The CDR3 is CASSQDRVSEQYF. The CDR3 nucleotides are TGCGCCAGCAGCCAAGATCGCGTTTCCGAGCAGTACTTC.

The J gene is TRBJ2-7, the V gene TRBV20-1; 7 bases are shared with TRBD2. In germline, CDR1 is DFQATT, CDR2 SNEGSKA (reference sequence). J was trimmed by 4 bases and V by 7 bases; bases with no gene match: 4. The CDR3 consists of 11 residues. The CDR3 loop reads CSGWEGYEQYF. DNA for the CDR3: TGCAGTGGTTGGGAGGGGTACGAGCAGTACTTC.

The chain links TRBV7-2 to TRBJ2-5, with 9 bases lining up with TRBD2. The CDR3 has 16 amino acids. The V gene's germline CDR1 is SGHTA and CDR2 FQGNSA. V shed 1 base, J shed 2 bases, and the junction held 5 bases outside the gene matches. The CDR3 nucleotides read TGTGCCAGCAGCTTAGAAGTTAGCGGGGGACAAGAGACCCAGTACTTC. Its translation is CASSLEVSGGQETQYF.

CDR3 protein: CASRIGLAPEYEQYF. The DNA of the CDR3 is TGTGCCAGCAGAATAGGACTAGCGCCCGAGTACGAGCAGTACTTC. This chain connects TRBV7-8 to TRBJ2-7; 9 bases are shared with TRBD2. The CDR3 length is 15 residues. V was pared by 6 bases and J by 4 bases, with 10 bases of the junction left unmatched. Germline V gene lookup returns CDR1 SGHVS and CDR2 FQNEAQ.

V usage is TRBV28 and J usage is TRBJ2-3; D remains unclear. CDR3 length: 15 amino acids. CDR1 and CDR2 (germline): MDHEN, SYDVKM. Trimming removed 2 bases from V and 2 bases from J, with 11 bases in between. CDR3 region: CASSLGLADTDTQYF. The CDR3 nucleotides read TGTGCCAGCAGTTTAGGCCTGGCGGACACAGATACGCAGTATTTT.